One sample yielded the 17 T cell receptor beta chains listed below, sequenced in a study of early T cells in non-severe SARS-CoV-2 infection. TCRdb re-analysed the 5' RACE reads in MiXCR, keeping a single row per CDR3 protein. Counted here are tens of thousands of distinct CDR3 sequences, less than 15% occurring once; the ten biggest clones make up about 6.1%. The specimen sequenced was whole blood. The receptors stem from an adult who was a healthcare worker with PCR-confirmed SARS-CoV-2 infection or an uninfected control (not recorded which).

The chain employs TRBV6-6 and TRBJ1-5; unclear D gene. CDR3 size: 14 residues. Deletions cut 2 bases from V and 0 bases from J, with 5 bases between. Germline V gene data show CDR1 as MNHNY and CDR2 as SVGAGI (reference sequence). The CDR3 here is CASSYGDSNQPQHF. CDR3 in DNA: TGTGCCAGCAGTTACGGGGATAGCAATCAGCCCCAGCATTTT.

CDR3 loop: CASSLGQGGTETQYF. The CDR3 region has the DNA TGCGCCAGCAGCTTGGGGCAGGGGGGCACAGAGACCCAGTACTTC. The chain uses TRBV5-1 and TRBJ2-5; D possibly corresponds to TRBD1 (7 bases). This CDR3 contains 15 residues. V was trimmed by 0 bases and J by 4 bases, leaving 13 bases between them. Germline V CDR1 and CDR2: SGHRS, YFSETQ.

This clonotype was seen only a few times. V gene TRBV5-6 combines with J gene TRBJ1-6; no definite D call. Germline values: CDR1 SGHDT, CDR2 YYEEEE. This CDR3 has 15 amino acids. Trimming stripped 4 bases from V and 10 bases from J, with 18 bases between. CDR3 protein: CASSDGWFDGSPLHF. The CDR3 DNA reads TGTGCCAGCAGCGACGGTTGGTTCGACGGATCACCCCTCCACTTT.

This clonotype has just a few counts. The chain joins TRBV5-8 to TRBJ1-5; 7 nucleotides align to TRBD1. Germline loops: CDR1 SGHTS, CDR2 YDEGEE. The CDR3 is made up of 14 amino acids. V lost 4 bases, J lost 6 bases, and 7 bases stayed unmatched. The CDR3, as DNA: TGTGCCAGCAGCAGAGGGGGCAGAGGTCAGCCCCAGCATTTT. This codes for CASSRGGRGQPQHF.

This clonotype occurred many times. The chain carries TRBV24-1 and TRBJ1-1; 7 nucleotides line up with TRBD1. Trimming took 7 bases from V and 3 from J; bases not matched to a gene: 4. Per germline, CDR1 KGHDR and CDR2 SFDVKD. The CDR3 loop spans 13 amino acids. CDR3 residues: CATRPQGDTEAFF. The CDR3 DNA is TGTGCCACCAGACCTCAGGGGGACACTGAAGCTTTCTTT.

This rearrangement joins TRBV28 to TRBJ2-3; D tentatively fits TRBD1 or TRBD2 (7 bases each). CDR3 length equals 17 residues. With 5 bases removed from V and 5 bases from J, the gap between germline ends came to 23 bases. Germline CDR1 is MDHEN and CDR2 is SYDVKM. The CDR3 DNA is TGTGCCAGCAGTCCCGGGGGGATTGGACAGGAGGGAGATACGCAGTATTTT. As protein: CASSPGGIGQEGDTQYF.

This clonotype was observed a few times. V and J are TRBV20-1 and TRBJ2-1; 12 bases match TRBD2. The germline V gene has CDR1 DFQATT and CDR2 SNEGSKA (reference sequence). With 5 bases clipped from V and 4 bases from J, the junction kept 3 bases outside the gene matches. CDR3 length equals 14 residues. The CDR3 reads CSAPTSGGYNEQFF. In DNA form, the CDR3 reads TGCAGTGCTCCGACTAGCGGGGGATACAATGAGCAGTTCTTC.

This chain joins TRBV11-2 and TRBJ2-7; D remains ambiguous. The CDR3 extends over 14 amino acids. Germline V gene data show CDR1 as SGHAT and CDR2 as FQNNGV. The germline V and J ends were trimmed by 1 base and 1 base, with 8 bases remaining between them. The CDR3 DNA is TGTGCCAGCAGCTTAGCTGGGAAATCCTACGAGCAGTACTTC. It yields the protein CASSLAGKSYEQYF.

The rearrangement uses TRBV20-1 and TRBJ1-5, with TRBD1 identical over 9 bases. Germline V gene lookup returns CDR1 DFQATT and CDR2 SNEGSKA (reference sequence). After removal of 6 bases from V and 2 bases from J, the junction contained 8 bases not matched to a gene. The CDR3 extends over 15 amino acids. Written as DNA, the CDR3 is TGCAGTGCGCCGGGACAGGGCGGGGGCAATCAGCCCCAGCATTTT. Its protein is CSAPGQGGGNQPQHF.

This clonotype was found a few times. The chain combines TRBV9 with TRBJ2-3; possibly TRBD2 for D (6 bases). The CDR3 consists of 15 residues. Germline V CDR1 and CDR2: SGDLS, YYNGEE. V dropped 0 bases and J dropped 2 bases, with 10 bases sitting between them. The CDR3 bases are TGTGCCAGCAGCGTAGGGGGGGTCCTCACAGATACGCAGTATTTT. Translating gives CASSVGGVLTDTQYF.

The V call is TRBV29-1, the J call TRBJ1-3; D remains ambiguous. The V and J ends lost 0 bases and 4 bases respectively, with 4 bases between them. The CDR3 is made up of 12 amino acids. Germline V lookup: CDR1 SQVTM, CDR2 ANQGSEA. CDR3: CSVEEGGNTIYF. CDR3 nucleotide sequence: TGCAGCGTTGAAGAGGGAGGAAACACCATATATTTT. The entire variable domain, with the rest obtained from reference TRBV29-1 and TRBJ1-3, is as follows: SAVISQKPSRDICQRGTSLTIQCQVDSQVTMMFWYRQQPGQSLTLIATANQGSEATYESGFVIDKFPISRPNLTFSTLTVSNMSPEDSSIYLCSVEEGGNTIYFGEGSWLTVV.

This clonotype was observed many times. The chain carries TRBV12-3 or TRBV12-4 and TRBJ2-3, with 10 bases fitting TRBD1. The CDR3 length is 14 residues. V trimming: 6 bases; J trimming: 4 bases; junction bases outside the gene matches: 4. This CDR3 reads CASRATGGPDTQYF. CDR3 sequence (DNA): TGTGCCAGCAGAGCGACAGGGGGCCCAGATACGCAGTATTTT.

This clonotype was detected only a few times. This chain joins TRBV28 and TRBJ2-7, with 8 bases fitting TRBD2. Germline CDR1 is MDHEN and CDR2 is SYDVKM. With V trimmed by 6 bases and J by 6 bases, 7 bases remained unmatched. The CDR3 runs 13 residues. CDR3 sequence: CASRGPGGIEQYF. The CDR3 nucleotides read TGTGCCAGCAGGGGACCGGGAGGGATCGAGCAGTACTTC. The variable domain in full, with the rest retrieved from reference TRBV28 and TRBJ2-7, is DVKVTQSSRYLVKRTGEKVFLECVQDMDHENMFWYRQDPGLGLRLIYFSYDVKMKEKGDIPEGYSVSREKKERFSLILESASTNQTSMYLCASRGPGGIEQYFGPGTRLTVT.

This clonotype was detected only a few times. This chain links TRBV30 with TRBJ2-7; 10 bases are a match to TRBD1. The germline gives CDR1 GTSNPN, CDR2 SVGIG (reference sequence). CDR3 size: 13 residues. The V gene end was trimmed by 7 bases and the J gene end by 5 bases; junction bases not matched to a gene: 8. The CDR3 protein is CAYRDRGIHEQYF. As DNA, the CDR3 is TGTGCCTACCGGGACAGGGGAATCCACGAGCAGTACTTC.

This clonotype was observed a few times. The chain links TRBV28 to TRBJ1-2; maybe TRBD1 (5 bases). Germline V gene lookup returns CDR1 MDHEN and CDR2 SYDVKM. Trimming removed 10 bases from V and 9 bases from J, with 21 bases in between. The CDR3 sequence is 13 residues long. CDR3 in DNA: TGTGCCATCCATAACAGGTCTCCCAGAAGCTACACCTTC. This gives the protein CAIHNRSPRSYTF.

The rearrangement links TRBV2 to TRBJ1-2, with D possibly TRBD1 on 6 matching bases. V was shortened by 4 bases and J by 4 bases, with 13 bases between the two germline ends. From germline, CDR1 is SNHLY and CDR2 FYNNEI. The CDR3 sequence is 14 residues long. CDR3 nucleotides: TGTGCCAGCAGTGCTACGGAGGGGGGCTATGGCTACACCTTC. This codes for CASSATEGGYGYTF.

The chain combines TRBV20-1 with TRBJ1-3; TRBD1 matches 11 bases. Germline V CDR1 and CDR2: DFQATT, SNEGSKA (reference sequence). The CDR3 is made up of 16 amino acids. The trim removed 6 bases at V and 6 bases at J, leaving 13 bases unmatched. CDR3 sequence: CSARTGGLIPENTIYF. In DNA, the CDR3 is TGCAGTGCGAGGACAGGGGGCCTCATCCCTGAAAACACCATATATTTT.